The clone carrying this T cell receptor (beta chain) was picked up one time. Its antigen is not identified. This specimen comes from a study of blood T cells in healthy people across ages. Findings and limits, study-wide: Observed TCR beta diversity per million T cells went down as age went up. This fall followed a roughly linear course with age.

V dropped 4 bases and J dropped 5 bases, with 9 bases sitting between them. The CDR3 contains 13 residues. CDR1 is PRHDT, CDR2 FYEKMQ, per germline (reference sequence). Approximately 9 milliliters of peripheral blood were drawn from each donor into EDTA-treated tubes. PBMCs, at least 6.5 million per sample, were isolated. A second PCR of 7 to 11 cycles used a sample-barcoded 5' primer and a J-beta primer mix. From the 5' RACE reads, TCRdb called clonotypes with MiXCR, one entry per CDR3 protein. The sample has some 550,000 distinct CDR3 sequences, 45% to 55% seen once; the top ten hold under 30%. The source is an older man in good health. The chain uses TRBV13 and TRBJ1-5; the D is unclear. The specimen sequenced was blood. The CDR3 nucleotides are TGTGCCAGCAGCTCCGCCCTTGATCAGCCCCAGCATTTT. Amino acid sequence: CASSSALDQPQHF.